A single sample is the source of the 3 T cell receptor beta chains below, sequenced in a study of blood T cell repertoires in COVID-19 (dated by TCRdb to 2019 to 2021). The library was generated by the immunoSEQ multiplex PCR assay. Sourced from immuneACCESS, this table was stored by TCRdb with only in-frame sequences that have V and J called. A share of the clones is absent; for the studies checked, an unresolved V gene accounts for under half, and the remainder has no known explanation. For this sample the table gives about 260,000 clones, of which around 84% were detected only once. Of the sample, approximately 4% falls within the top ten clones. The sample consisted of PBMCs or T cells enriched from blood (not recorded which). The receptors come from a young man with acute COVID-19.

This clone occurred once. The chain combines TRBV15 with TRBJ1-6, with D possibly TRBD1 on 5 matching bases. The CDR3 totals 14 residues. Germline V CDR1 and CDR2: LNHNV, YYDKDF (reference sequence). V was shortened by 3 bases and J by 9 bases, with 12 bases between the two germline ends. CDR3 nucleotides: TGTGCCACCAGCAGCGACAGTAGTCTTTCACCCCTCCACTTT. Translation: CATSSDSSLSPLHF.

This clone was observed a handful of times. The chain carries TRBV3-1 (or the pseudogene TRBV3-2) and TRBJ1-4; D not certain. Trimming took off 0 bases at V and 8 bases at J, with 13 bases between the two ends. CDR3 length: 15 amino acids. CDR1 is LGHDT, CDR2 YNNKEL, per germline (reference sequence). CDR3 region: CASSQEGGLGEKLFF. Here the CDR3 DNA reads TGTGCCAGCAGCCAAGAAGGAGGATTGGGGGAAAAACTGTTTTTT.

The chain employs TRBV6-5 and TRBJ2-2, with D possibly matching TRBD1 (6 bases). V dropped 4 bases and J dropped 1 base, with 13 bases sitting between them. This CDR3 contains 16 residues. In germline, CDR1 is MNHEY, CDR2 SVGAGI. The CDR3 region is CASSFSKDRNTGELFF. In DNA form, the CDR3 reads TGTGCCAGCAGTTTCTCCAAGGACAGGAACACCGGGGAGCTGTTTTTT.